A selection of T cell receptor beta chains follows, all from one sample in a study of T-cell reconstitution after alpha-beta-depleted transplantation in children. One entry per CDR3 protein results from TCRdb running MiXCR on the PCR reads. The table records about 690,000 distinct CDR3 sequences, 16% of them present only once. The starting material was PBMCs from the stem cell graft donor, obtained from the stem cell graft. These receptors came from a human donor who donated a stem cell graft to a child with acute myeloid leukemia. The CDR3 runs from the conserved cysteine through the conserved F or W. The D gene is left open where the match is weak. Size is omitted from some rows. Given values are once, few, many or a class for expanded clones.

clone_size: .
d_call: TRBD1
v_call: TRBV4-1
j_call: TRBJ1-1
cdr3_aa: CASSQELQDRSNTEAFF
cdr3_nt: TGCGCCAGCAGCCAAGAACTACAGGACAGGAGTAACACTGAAGCTTTCTTT

clone_size: many
d_call: TRBD1
v_call: TRBV20-1
j_call: TRBJ2-3
cdr3_aa: CSANPGQGRTDTQYF
cdr3_nt: TGCAGTGCTAATCCAGGACAGGGGCGCACAGATACGCAGTATTTT

clone_size: many
d_call: .
v_call: TRBV12-3/TRBV12-4
j_call: TRBJ2-1
cdr3_aa: CASSLLGANEQFF
cdr3_nt: TGTGCCAGCAGCCTGCTTGGCGCCAATGAGCAGTTCTTC

clone_size: .
d_call: TRBD1
v_call: TRBV7-6
j_call: TRBJ2-2
cdr3_aa: CASSPRWGQANTGELFF
cdr3_nt: TGTGCCAGCAGCCCAAGATGGGGACAGGCGAACACCGGGGAGCTGTTTTTT

clone_size: many
d_call: .
v_call: TRBV7-2
j_call: TRBJ2-3
cdr3_aa: CASSSRQGGSSTDTQYF
cdr3_nt: TGTGCCAGCAGCTCACGACAGGGAGGATCCAGCACAGATACGCAGTATTTT

clone_size: .
d_call: .
v_call: TRBV4-1
j_call: TRBJ1-4
cdr3_aa: CASSQETLTDRGEKLFF
cdr3_nt: TGCGCCAGCAGCCAAGAAACCTTGACGGACCGAGGGGAAAAACTGTTTTTT

clone_size: .
d_call: .
v_call: TRBV7-8
j_call: TRBJ1-1
cdr3_aa: CASSPRPAGLNTEAFF
cdr3_nt: TGTGCCAGCAGCCCACGCCCGGCAGGATTAAACACTGAAGCTTTCTTT

clone_size: .
d_call: .
v_call: TRBV7-9
j_call: TRBJ2-2
cdr3_aa: CASSEPGELFF
cdr3_nt: TGTGCCAGCAGTGAACCCGGGGAGCTGTTTTTT

clone_size: many
d_call: .
v_call: TRBV5-6
j_call: TRBJ2-2
cdr3_aa: CASSLTVGELFF
cdr3_nt: TGTGCCAGCAGCTTGACGGTTGGGGAGCTGTTTTTT

clone_size: .
d_call: .
v_call: TRBV12-3/TRBV12-4
j_call: TRBJ2-3
cdr3_aa: CASSTPDRESDTQYF
cdr3_nt: TGTGCCAGCAGTACCCCGGACAGAGAATCAGATACGCAGTATTTT

clone_size: many
d_call: .
v_call: TRBV29-1
j_call: TRBJ2-5
cdr3_aa: CSVDSHLRVGETQYF
cdr3_nt: TGCAGCGTAGACTCTCACCTCAGGGTGGGGGAGACCCAGTACTTC

clone_size: .
d_call: TRBD2
v_call: TRBV7-9
j_call: TRBJ2-1
cdr3_aa: CASSQAGGPSYNEQFF
cdr3_nt: TGTGCCAGCAGCCAAGCGGGGGGCCCCTCCTACAATGAGCAGTTCTTC

clone_size: .
d_call: .
v_call: TRBV27
j_call: TRBJ2-5
cdr3_aa: CASSVDGGVETQYF
cdr3_nt: TGTGCCAGCAGCGTCGATGGGGGCGTAGAGACCCAGTACTTC

clone_size: few
d_call: .
v_call: TRBV11-2
j_call: TRBJ2-6
cdr3_aa: CASSLVSSSNSGANVLTF
cdr3_nt: TGTGCCAGCAGCTTAGTGTCTAGCAGCAACTCTGGGGCCAACGTCCTGACTTTC

clone_size: many
d_call: TRBD1
v_call: TRBV6-6
j_call: TRBJ1-2
cdr3_aa: CASSYSDRDGYTF
cdr3_nt: TGTGCCAGCAGTTACTCGGACAGGGACGGCTACACCTTC

clone_size: many
d_call: TRBD2
v_call: TRBV20-1
j_call: TRBJ2-3
cdr3_aa: CSGLAGYTDTQYF
cdr3_nt: TGCAGCGGACTAGCGGGGTACACAGATACGCAGTATTTT